These 6 T cell receptor beta chains were sequenced from one sample in a study of read filtering for tumor transcriptome and immune sequencing. From around 0.4 ug of RNA, a library with molecular barcoded alpha/delta and beta/gamma adaptors was made. Using its own MiXCR run on the reads, TCRdb lists one record per CDR3 protein. The profile shows about 30,000 distinct CDR3 sequences, roughly 20% of them singletons. Sequencing was done on a sample of a population of CD138-negative cells sorted from bone marrow. All receptors come from a donor aged 40 or over with multiple myeloma.

This clonotype occurred many times. This sequence joins TRBV7-8 and TRBJ2-1; 7 bases match TRBD2. The CDR3 spans 14 residues. Germline values: CDR1 SGHVS, CDR2 FQNEAQ. J gave up 7 bases and V 0 bases, and 3 bases lay outside the gene matches. The CDR3 DNA reads TGTGCCAGCAGCTTAGCTGGCGGGAGTAATGAGCAGTTCTTC. It codes for CASSLAGGSNEQFF.

The chain uses TRBV28 and TRBJ2-1; possible D gene TRBD1, 6 bases. CDR3 length equals 14 residues. Trimming shortened V by 4 bases and J by 8 bases, and 15 bases separated the two germline ends. CDR1 and CDR2 from the germline V gene are MDHEN and SYDVKM. CDR3 sequence reads: CASSSNAGDDEQFF. CDR3 coding DNA: TGTGCCAGCAGTTCCAATGCAGGGGATGATGAGCAGTTCTTC.

In this sample, this clonotype turned up many times. The rearrangement links TRBV2 to TRBJ2-2; TRBD2 matches at 9 bases. The CDR3 totals 14 residues. Germline CDR1 SNHLY, CDR2 FYNNEI. V was pared by 3 bases and J by 6 bases, with 2 bases of the junction left unmatched. The chain's CDR3 is CASSDWTSAGELFF. CDR3 coding DNA: TGTGCCAGCAGTGACTGGACTAGCGCCGGGGAGCTGTTTTTT.

This clonotype has ten or more counts. The genes are TRBV18 and TRBJ1-1; no definite D call. The germline V gene encodes CDR1 KGHSH and CDR2 LQKENI. This CDR3 has 13 amino acids. V dropped 0 bases and J dropped 6 bases, with 8 bases sitting between them. In nucleotides, the CDR3 is TGTGCCAGCTCACCACCCGTGCTAGCTGAAGCTTTCTTT. Protein product: CASSPPVLAEAFF.

This clonotype was counted once. At one end, the junction sequence differs from germline, possibly due to a read error. V usage is TRBV14 and J usage is TRBJ2-1; no clear D gene. This CDR3 is built from 16 residues. Germline V gives CDR1 SGHDN, CDR2 FVKESK. DNA of the CDR3: TGTGCCAGCAGCCTAACGATATCGGCGATTTACAATGAACAGTTCTTC. Its translation is CASSLTISAIYNEQFF. The whole variable domain, remainder taken from reference TRBV14 and TRBJ2-1, is EAGVTQFPSHSVIEKGQTVTLRCDPISGHDNLYWYRRVMGKEIKFLLHFVKESKQDESGMPNNRFLAERTGGTYSTLKVQPAELEDSGVYFCASSLTISAIYNEQFFGPGTRLTVL.

This clonotype was recorded at least ten times. J is TRBJ2-5 and V is TRBV11-1; 7 bases align to TRBD1. The J segment lost 2 bases and the V segment lost 5 bases, leaving 8 bases of the junction unmatched. The CDR3 has 15 amino acids. Looked up from germline, CDR1 is SGHAT and CDR2 is FQDESV (reference sequence). CDR3 residues: CASSPRDRTQETQYF. The CDR3, as DNA: TGTGCCAGCAGCCCCCGGGACAGAACACAAGAGACCCAGTACTTC.